One T cell receptor beta chain is described in this entry. The specificity of this receptor is unknown. No much larger clone is present one base from it, and per-base qualities are unavailable. The record originates from a study of blood T cell repertoires in COVID-19 (dated by TCRdb to 2020 to 2021). Broadly, across the study: Samples covering the acute and convalescent phases of COVID-19 were provided by collaborators in the United States, Italy and Spain. The material from the prospective study consisted of cDNA or gDNA derived from T cells, B-cell-depleted T cells, or PBMCs. The dataset comprised deeply sampled blood TCRbeta repertoires from subjects exposed to, actively infected with, or recovered from COVID-19. The repertoires were made available in a free public database intended to serve as a resource for research on the immune response to SARS-CoV-2. Samples came from the ongoing ImmuneRACE study (first 160 participants) plus 1,254 subjects from 6 global collaborators. A de-identified subject ID, COVID-19 status, age in years and sex were almost always included in the sample metadata. HLA class I and class II types, where available, came from metadata supplied by the sample provider rather than from assay-based typing.

Collaborating institutions collected whole blood in K2EDTA tubes following their own protocols. Collaborator samples were shipped for TCRbeta analysis as frozen whole blood, isolated PBMCs, or DNA extracted from either sample type. V gives up 7 bases and J gives up 4 bases, and the segment between their germline ends measures 10 bases. Reading from cysteine to phenylalanine, the CDR3 counts 12 amino acids. Only the CDR3 DNA stays, 36 bases, in frame from base 1. CDR1 and CDR2 are drawn from the germline V gene: ENHRY, SYGVKD. The immunoSEQ Assay, a bias-controlled multiplex PCR, was used to amplify TCRbeta CDR3 regions from genomic DNA. As for how the authors treated the data: Within the assay, amplification of reference gene primers was used to estimate how many nucleated cells each sample contained. To quantify the absolute abundance of each unique TCRbeta CDR3 rearrangement, sequence reads were collapsed and filtered. For each sample, productive Simpson clonality was calculated as the square root of Simpson's diversity index over productive rearrangements. TCRdb stores this immuneACCESS table with in-frame sequences only. Part of the clones is absent; in the studies checked, under half of the shortfall reflects unresolved V genes, and no reason is known for the rest. V, J and clone size derive from that table, while D and trimming were established from the DNA sequence. The sample profile shows roughly 81,000 clones; approximately 90% of them were found once. The top ten clonotypes cover roughly an eighth of the sample.

Beyond this particular receptor, the publication reports: The quantity of clinical and demographic metadata differed by source and by participant and was supplied without curation.

The sequenced sample was peripheral blood. The sequence was obtained from a man in his 70s with active or convalescent COVID-19. The rearranged chain carries TRBV10-3 and TRBJ1-1, and perhaps TRBD1 as D gene, on 5 matching bases. The CDR3 here reads CAINQGGTEAFF. The base sequence is TGTGCCATCAACCAGGGAGGCACTGAAGCTTTCTTT.